One T cell receptor (beta chain) is described in this entry. No cognate antigen has been identified for it. Base qualities were left out, and no much larger clone turns up one base away. RNA was extracted using the RNeasy kit, and about 0.5 to 1 ug of the RNA was reverse transcribed with random hexamers. TCR beta CDR3 regions were amplified with the immunoSEQ multiplex PCR assay covering 54 Vbeta and 13 Jbeta segments. To correct PCR amplification bias, a synthetic template baseline was used for both primer optimization and computational correction. The authors' analysis ran thus. Reads were annotated to V, D and J genes per IMGT and analyzed with immunoSEQ Analyzer, keeping only productive sequences. Clonality was computed as one minus Shannon entropy normalized by log2 of the number of productive unique sequences. Public and private clones were assessed among the 100 most prevalent clones of each patient and control. Clones were defined as Susac-specific when absent from the healthy and MS cohorts, from 1,000 to 1,100 published viral clones and from other ImmuneACCESS disease sequences. Clones were called with MiXCR by TCRdb after fastp trimmed the public reads at Q25, and only in-frame beta chains were retained. CDR3 protein sequences are deduplicated, and each keeps its most common genes and DNA. The V and J calls were determined by TCRdb, not by the authors. Across this sample there are 100,000 to 150,000 distinct CDR3 sequences, with around 95% seen only once. Over 0.065% of the sample lies in the top ten.

Peripheral blood CD8+ and CD4+ T cells from healthy donors, Susac syndrome patients and multiple sclerosis patients were profiled by high-throughput TCR beta sequencing. The healthy donors served as controls matched for age and sex. CD8+ TEMRA cells were enriched by FACS, while bulk CD8+ and CD4+ T cells were purified by magnetic negative isolation. Blood was drawn into EDTA tubes, processed within 24 hours, and PBMCs were isolated by density gradient centrifugation. PBMCs intended for TCR sequencing were cryopreserved in liquid nitrogen and thawed later in a water bath at 37 degrees C. A purity of at least 90% was achieved for sorted or isolated CD4+, CD8+ and CD8+ TEMRA cells. The source of the sample is a study of CD8 T cells in Susac syndrome (dated by TCRdb to about 2019). Background for the entire study: Repertoire sequencing was used to test whether CD8+ T cell activation and differentiation in Susac syndrome was antigen driven. Points the paper makes about the study in general: The number of individuals in the TCR sequencing and HLA analysis was recognized as being relatively small.

At the junction V is shortened by 7 bases and J by 2 bases, with 18 bases in between. The CDR3, cysteine through phenylalanine, is 16 amino acids long. The only DNA kept is the CDR3, 48 bases in frame from the first base. The germline V gene specifies MNHEY as CDR1 and SVGEGT as CDR2. This receptor chain uses TRBV6-2 or TRBV6-3 and TRBJ1-5; TRBD1 is possibly the D segment (5 matching bases). The sequence was obtained from a human donor in good health. The sequenced sample was CD4+ T cells from PBMCs. For the CDR3, the sequence is CASIVPGGVRNQPQHF. The DNA sequence is as follows: TGTGCCAGCATCGTACCCGGGGGGGTACGCAATCAGCCCCAGCATTTT.